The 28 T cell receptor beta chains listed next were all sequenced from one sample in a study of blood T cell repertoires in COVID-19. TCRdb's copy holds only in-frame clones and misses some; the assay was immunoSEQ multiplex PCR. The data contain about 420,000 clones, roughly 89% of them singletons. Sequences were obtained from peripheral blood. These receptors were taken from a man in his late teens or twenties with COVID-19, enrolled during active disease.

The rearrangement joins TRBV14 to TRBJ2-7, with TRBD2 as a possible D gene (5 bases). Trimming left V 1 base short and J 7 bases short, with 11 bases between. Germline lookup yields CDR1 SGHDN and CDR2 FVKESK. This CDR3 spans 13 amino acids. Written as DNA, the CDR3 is TGTGCCAGCAGCCAAGTGGGAGTTTGGGAGCAGTACTTC. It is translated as CASSQVGVWEQYF. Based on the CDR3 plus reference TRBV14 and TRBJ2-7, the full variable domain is EAGVTQFPSHSVIEKGQTVTLRCDPISGHDNLYWYRRVMGKEIKFLLHFVKESKQDESGMPNNRFLAERTGGTYSTLKVQPAELEDSGVYFCASSQVGVWEQYFGPGTRLTVT.

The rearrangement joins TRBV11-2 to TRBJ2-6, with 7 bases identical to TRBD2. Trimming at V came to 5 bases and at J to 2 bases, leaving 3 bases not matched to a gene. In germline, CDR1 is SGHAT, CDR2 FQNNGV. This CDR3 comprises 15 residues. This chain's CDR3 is CASSTRGAGANVLTF. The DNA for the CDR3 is TGTGCCAGCAGCACCCGGGGGGCTGGGGCCAACGTCCTGACTTTC.

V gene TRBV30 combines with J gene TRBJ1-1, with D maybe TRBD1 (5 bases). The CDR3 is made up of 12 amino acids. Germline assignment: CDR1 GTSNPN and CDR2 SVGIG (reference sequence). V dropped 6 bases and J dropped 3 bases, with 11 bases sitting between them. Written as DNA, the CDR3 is TGTGCCTGCTCACGGGGGGACACTGAAGCTTTCTTT. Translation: CACSRGDTEAFF.

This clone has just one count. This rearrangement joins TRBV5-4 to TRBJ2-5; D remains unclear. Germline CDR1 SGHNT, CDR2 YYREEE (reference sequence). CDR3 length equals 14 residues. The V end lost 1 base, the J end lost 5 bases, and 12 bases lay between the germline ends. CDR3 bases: TGTGCCAGCAGCTTGACAGCTGTAAGCGAGACCCAGTACTTC. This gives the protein CASSLTAVSETQYF.

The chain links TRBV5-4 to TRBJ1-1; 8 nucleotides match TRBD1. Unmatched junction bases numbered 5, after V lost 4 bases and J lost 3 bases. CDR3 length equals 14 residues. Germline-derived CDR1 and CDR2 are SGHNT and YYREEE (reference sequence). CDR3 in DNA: TGTGCCAGCAGCGGGGGACAGGCGCACACTGAAGCTTTCTTT. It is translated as CASSGGQAHTEAFF.

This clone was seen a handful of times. The CDR3 is CASKREPNYEQYF. In nucleotides, the CDR3 is TGTGCCAGCAAGCGGGAACCGAACTACGAGCAGTACTTC. The chain employs TRBV3-1 (or the pseudogene TRBV3-2) and TRBJ2-7, with 7 nucleotides matching TRBD2. Trimming took 7 bases from V and 3 from J; bases not matched to a gene: 6. This CDR3 spans 13 amino acids. In germline, CDR1 is LGHDT, CDR2 YNNKEL (reference sequence).

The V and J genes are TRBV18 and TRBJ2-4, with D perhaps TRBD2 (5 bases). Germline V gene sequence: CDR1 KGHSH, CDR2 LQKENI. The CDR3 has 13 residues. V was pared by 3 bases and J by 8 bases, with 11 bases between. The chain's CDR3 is CASSPTSLYIQYF. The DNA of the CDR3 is TGTGCCAGCTCACCCACTAGTCTGTACATTCAGTACTTC.

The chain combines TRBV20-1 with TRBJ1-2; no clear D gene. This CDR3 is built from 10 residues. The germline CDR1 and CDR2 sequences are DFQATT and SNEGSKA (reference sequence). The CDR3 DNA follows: TGCAGGTTCGGGGAAGATGGCTACACCTTC. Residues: CRFGEDGYTF.

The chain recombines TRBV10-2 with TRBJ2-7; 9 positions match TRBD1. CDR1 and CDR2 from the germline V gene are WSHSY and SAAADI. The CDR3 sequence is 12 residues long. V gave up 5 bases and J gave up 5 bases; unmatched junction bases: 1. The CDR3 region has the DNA TGCGCCAGCAGTTGGACAGGGGACGAGCAGTACTTC. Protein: CASSWTGDEQYF.

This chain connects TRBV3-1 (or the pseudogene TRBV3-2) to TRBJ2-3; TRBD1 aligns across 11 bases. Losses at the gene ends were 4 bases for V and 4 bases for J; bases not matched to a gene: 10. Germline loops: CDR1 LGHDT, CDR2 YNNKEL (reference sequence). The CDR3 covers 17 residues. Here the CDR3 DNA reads TGTGCCAGCAGCCCCTCTTTTCCGGGACAGGGGGCAGATACGCAGTATTTT. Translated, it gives CASSPSFPGQGADTQYF.

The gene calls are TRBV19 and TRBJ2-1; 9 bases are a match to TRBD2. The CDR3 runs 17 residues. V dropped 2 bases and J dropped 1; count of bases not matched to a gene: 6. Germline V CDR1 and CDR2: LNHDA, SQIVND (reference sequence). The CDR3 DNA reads TGTGCCAGTAGTATATCAAGCGGGGGGCGATCCTACAATGAGCAGTTCTTC. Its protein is CASSISSGGRSYNEQFF.

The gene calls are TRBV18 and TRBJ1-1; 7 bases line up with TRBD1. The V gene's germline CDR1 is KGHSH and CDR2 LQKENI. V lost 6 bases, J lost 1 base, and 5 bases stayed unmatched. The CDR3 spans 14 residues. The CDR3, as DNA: TGTGCCAGCTCGTACGGGACAGCGAACACTGAAGCTTTCTTT. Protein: CASSYGTANTEAFF.

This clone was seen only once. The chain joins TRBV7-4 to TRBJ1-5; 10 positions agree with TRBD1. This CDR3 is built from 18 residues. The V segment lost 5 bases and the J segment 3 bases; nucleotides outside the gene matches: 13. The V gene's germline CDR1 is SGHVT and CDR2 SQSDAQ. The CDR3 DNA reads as TGTGCCAGCAGCCCACTGGATTCGGGACAGGGGTACAATCAGCCCCAGCATTTT. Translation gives CASSPLDSGQGYNQPQHF.

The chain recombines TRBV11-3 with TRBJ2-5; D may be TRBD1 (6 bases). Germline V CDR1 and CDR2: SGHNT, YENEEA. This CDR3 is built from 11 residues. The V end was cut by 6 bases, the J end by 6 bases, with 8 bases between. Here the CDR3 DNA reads TGTGCCAGCAGGAGGGGGAAGACCCAGTACTTC. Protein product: CASRRGKTQYF.

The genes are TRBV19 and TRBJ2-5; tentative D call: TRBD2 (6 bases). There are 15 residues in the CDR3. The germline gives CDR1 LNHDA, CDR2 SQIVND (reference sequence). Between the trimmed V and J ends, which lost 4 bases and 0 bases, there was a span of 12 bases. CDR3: CASSRPGANQETQYF. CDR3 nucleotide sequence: TGTGCCAGTAGTAGGCCGGGAGCAAACCAAGAGACCCAGTACTTC.

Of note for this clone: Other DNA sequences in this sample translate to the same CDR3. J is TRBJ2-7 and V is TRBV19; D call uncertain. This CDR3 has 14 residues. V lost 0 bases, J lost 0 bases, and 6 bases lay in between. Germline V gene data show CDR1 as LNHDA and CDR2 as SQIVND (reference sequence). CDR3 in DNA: TGTGCCAGTAGTATAGAATACTCCTCCTACGAGCAGTACTTC. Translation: CASSIEYSSYEQYF.

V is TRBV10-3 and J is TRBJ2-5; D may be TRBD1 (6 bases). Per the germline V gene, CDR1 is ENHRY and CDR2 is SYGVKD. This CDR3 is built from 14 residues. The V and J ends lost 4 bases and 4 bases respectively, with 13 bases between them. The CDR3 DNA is TGTGCCATCAGTGCGCAACAGGGTCTAGAGACCCAGTACTTC. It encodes CAISAQQGLETQYF.

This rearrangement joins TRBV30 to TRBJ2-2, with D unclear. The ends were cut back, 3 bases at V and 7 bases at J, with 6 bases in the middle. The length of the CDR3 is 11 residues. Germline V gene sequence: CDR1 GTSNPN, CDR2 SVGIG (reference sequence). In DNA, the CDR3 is TGTGCCTGGAGCATCATCGGGGAGCTGTTTTTT. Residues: CAWSIIGELFF. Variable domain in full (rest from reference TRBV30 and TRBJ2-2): SQTIHQWPATLVQPVGSPLSLECTVEGTSNPNLYWYRQAAGRGLQLLFYSVGIGQISSEVPQNLSASRPQDRQFILSSKKLLLSDSGFYLCAWSIIGELFFGEGSRLTVL.

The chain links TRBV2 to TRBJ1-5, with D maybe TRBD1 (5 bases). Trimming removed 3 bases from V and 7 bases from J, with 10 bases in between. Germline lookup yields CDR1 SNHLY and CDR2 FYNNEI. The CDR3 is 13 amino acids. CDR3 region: CASSDGGSQPQHF. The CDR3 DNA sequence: TGTGCCAGCAGTGATGGGGGGAGCCAGCCCCAGCATTTT.

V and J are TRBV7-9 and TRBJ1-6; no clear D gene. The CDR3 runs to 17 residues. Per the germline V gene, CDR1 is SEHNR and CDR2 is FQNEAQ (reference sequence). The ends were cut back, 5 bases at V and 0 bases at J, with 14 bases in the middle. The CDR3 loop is CASSPSPASSYNSPLHF. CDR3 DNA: TGTGCCAGCAGCCCCAGTCCAGCGAGCTCCTATAATTCACCCCTCCACTTT.

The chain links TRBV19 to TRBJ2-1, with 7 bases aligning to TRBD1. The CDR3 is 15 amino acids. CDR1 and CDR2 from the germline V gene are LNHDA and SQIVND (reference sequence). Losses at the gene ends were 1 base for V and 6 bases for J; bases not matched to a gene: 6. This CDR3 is CASSIGAGGGNEQFF. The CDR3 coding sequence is TGTGCCAGTAGTATAGGGGCAGGGGGTGGCAATGAGCAGTTCTTC. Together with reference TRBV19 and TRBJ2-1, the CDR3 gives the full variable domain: DGGITQSPKYLFRKEGQNVTLSCEQNLNHDAMYWYRQDPGQGLRLIYYSQIVNDFQKGDIAEGYSVSREKKESFPLTVTSAQKNPTAFYLCASSIGAGGGNEQFFGPGTRLTVL.

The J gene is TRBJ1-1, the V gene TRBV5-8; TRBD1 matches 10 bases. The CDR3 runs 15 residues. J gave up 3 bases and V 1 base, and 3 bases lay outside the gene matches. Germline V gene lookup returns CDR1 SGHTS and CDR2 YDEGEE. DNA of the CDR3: TGTGCCAGCAGCTTGCCGACAGGGGGCTACACTGAAGCTTTCTTT. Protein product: CASSLPTGGYTEAFF.

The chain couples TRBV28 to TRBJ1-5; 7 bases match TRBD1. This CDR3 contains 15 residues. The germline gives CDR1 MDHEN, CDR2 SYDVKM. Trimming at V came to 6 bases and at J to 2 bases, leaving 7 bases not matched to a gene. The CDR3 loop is CASRVTGSGNQPQHF. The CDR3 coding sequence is TGTGCCAGCAGGGTGACAGGGAGCGGCAATCAGCCCCAGCATTTT.

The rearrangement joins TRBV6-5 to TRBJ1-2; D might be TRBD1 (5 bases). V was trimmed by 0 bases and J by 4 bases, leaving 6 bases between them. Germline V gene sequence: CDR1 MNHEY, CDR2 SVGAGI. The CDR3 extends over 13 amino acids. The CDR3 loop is CASSYSGLYGYTF. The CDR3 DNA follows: TGTGCCAGCAGTTACTCGGGACTCTATGGCTACACCTTC.

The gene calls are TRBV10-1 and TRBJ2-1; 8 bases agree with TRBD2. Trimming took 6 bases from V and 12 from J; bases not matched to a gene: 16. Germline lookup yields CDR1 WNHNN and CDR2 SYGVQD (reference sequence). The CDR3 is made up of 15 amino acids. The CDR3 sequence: CASRSLAELGIVQFF. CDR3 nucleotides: TGCGCCAGCAGATCACTAGCGGAGCTGGGTATTGTGCAGTTCTTC.

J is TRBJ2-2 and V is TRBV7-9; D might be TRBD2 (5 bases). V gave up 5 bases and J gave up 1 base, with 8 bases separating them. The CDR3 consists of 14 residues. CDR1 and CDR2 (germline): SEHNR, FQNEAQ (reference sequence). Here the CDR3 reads CASSGRQNTGELFF. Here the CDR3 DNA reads TGTGCCAGCAGCGGGAGACAGAACACCGGGGAGCTGTTTTTT. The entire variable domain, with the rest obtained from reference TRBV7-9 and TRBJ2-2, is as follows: DTGVSQNPRHKITKRGQNVTFRCDPISEHNRLYWYRQTLGQGPEFLTYFQNEAQLEKSRLLSDRFSAERPKGSFSTLEIQRTEQGDSAMYLCASSGRQNTGELFFGEGSRLTVL.

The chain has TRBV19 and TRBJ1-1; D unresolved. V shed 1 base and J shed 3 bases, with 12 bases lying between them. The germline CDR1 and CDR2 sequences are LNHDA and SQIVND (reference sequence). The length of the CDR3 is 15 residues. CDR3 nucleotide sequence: TGTGCCAGTAGTATAGGAGTAGGGAGGGACACTGAAGCTTTCTTT. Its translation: CASSIGVGRDTEAFF.

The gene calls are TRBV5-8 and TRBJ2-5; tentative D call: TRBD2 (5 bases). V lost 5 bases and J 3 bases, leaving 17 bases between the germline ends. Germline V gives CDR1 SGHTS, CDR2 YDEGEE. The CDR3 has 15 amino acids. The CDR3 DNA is TGTGCCAGCAGTTTTGAGGGCAGAAGGAAAGAGACCCAGTACTTC. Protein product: CASSFEGRRKETQYF.